This T cell receptor (beta chain) was identified during a study of shared clonotypes between healthy human individuals. This clone was seen just once. This CDR3 has 13 residues. V gave up 5 bases and J gave up 4 bases, with 12 bases separating them. The germline CDR1 and CDR2 sequences are SGHRS and YFSETQ. Sequencing was performed with immunoSEQ multiplex PCR; in TCRdb, only in-frame clones are kept and a portion is missing. Of roughly 500,000 clones listed, about four fifths are singletons. This sequence was found in a woman aged 40 to 50 in good health. Some clones in this sample may be carry-over from other donors' samples. Sequencing was done on a sample of PBMCs. The chain is built from TRBV5-1 and TRBJ1-2; tentatively, D is TRBD1 (5 bases). The DNA of the CDR3 is TGCGCCAGCAGACCCGGGACTCGCTATGGCTACACCTTC. Amino acid sequence: CASRPGTRYGYTF.